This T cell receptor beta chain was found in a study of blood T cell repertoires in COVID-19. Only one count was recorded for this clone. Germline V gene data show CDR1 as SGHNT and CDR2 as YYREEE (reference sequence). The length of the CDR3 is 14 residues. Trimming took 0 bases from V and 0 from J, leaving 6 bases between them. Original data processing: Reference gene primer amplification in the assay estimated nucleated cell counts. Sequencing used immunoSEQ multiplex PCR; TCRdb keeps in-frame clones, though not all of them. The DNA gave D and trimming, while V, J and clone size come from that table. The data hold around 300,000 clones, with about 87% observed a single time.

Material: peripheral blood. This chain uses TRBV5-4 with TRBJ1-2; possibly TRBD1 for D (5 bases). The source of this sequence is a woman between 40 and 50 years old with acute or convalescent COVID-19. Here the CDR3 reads CASSLATANYGYTF. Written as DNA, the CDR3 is TGTGCCAGCAGCTTGGCGACAGCTAACTATGGCTACACCTTC.